This T cell receptor beta chain was identified in a study of blood T cell repertoires in COVID-19. Study at large: Both acute and convalescent COVID-19 samples were obtained from the United States, Italy and Spain. In each case, the material was cDNA or gDNA derived from T cells, B-cell-depleted T cells, or PBMCs.

Per the study methods: The authors estimated nucleated cell counts from reference gene primer amplification. Data came from immunoSEQ multiplex PCR; TCRdb stores just in-frame clones and leaves some out. V and J calls plus clone size are reproduced from that table; the DNA served to infer D and trimming. The sample yields 70,000 to 100,000 clones, roughly 76% seen once. The germline V gene has CDR1 MNHEY and CDR2 SVGAGI. V was clipped by 2 bases and J by 2 bases, with 13 bases between them. CDR3 length: 15 residues. J is TRBJ2-7 and V is TRBV6-5, with TRBD2 as a possible D gene (7 bases). Input material: peripheral blood. This TCR came from a woman in her fifties or sixties with acute or convalescent COVID-19. The CDR3 DNA follows: TGTGCCAGCAGTTACGTCCAGGGGACTACCTACGAGCAGTACTTC. This encodes CASSYVQGTTYEQYF.